These 16 T cell receptor beta chains came from one sample sequenced in a study of CD8+CD57+ T cells in acquired aplastic anemia. TCR beta VDJ combinations and CDR3 sequences were profiled from genomic DNA. TCRdb passed the reads through MiXCR, listing each CDR3 protein once. Here the sample spans 150,000 to 200,000 distinct CDR3 sequences, 63% being singletons. The specimen sequenced was sorted CD4+, CD8+, or CD8+CD57+ T cells (not recorded which) from PBMCs. The receptors derive from a human donor in good health.

This chain uses TRBV6-5 with TRBJ1-1; no clear D. This CDR3 spans 13 amino acids. V was clipped by 1 base and J by 10 bases, with 13 bases between them. Germline CDR1 MNHEY, CDR2 SVGAGI. The CDR3 is CASSYYADQVAFF. DNA for the CDR3: TGTGCCAGCAGTTACTACGCGGATCAGGTAGCTTTCTTT.

Comment on this clonotype: The missing conserved phenylalanine or tryptophan at the end of this CDR3 makes a read error likely. V usage is TRBV29-1 and J usage is TRBJ2-3; D may be TRBD2 (6 bases). Trimming removed 1 base from V and 0 bases from J, with 8 bases in between. The CDR3 has 14 amino acids. The germline V gene encodes CDR1 SQVTM and CDR2 ANQGSEA. The CDR3 spells CSVEGLASTDTQYS. DNA of the CDR3: TGCAGCGTTGAAGGGCTAGCGAGCACAGATACGCAGTATTCT.

The V call is TRBV5-1, the J call TRBJ2-7; D is undetermined. The CDR3 sequence is 12 residues long. The ends were cut back, 0 bases at V and 5 bases at J, with 6 bases in the middle. From germline, CDR1 is SGHRS and CDR2 YFSETQ. CDR3 DNA: TGCGCCAGCAGCTTGGGGCAGGACGAGCAGTACTTC. This sequence encodes CASSLGQDEQYF.

As DNA, the CDR3 is TGTGCCAGTAGAGGTACCCTAATAAGTTCACCCCTCCACTTT. It specifies CASRGTLISSPLHF. This chain uses TRBV19 with TRBJ1-6; D not resolved. CDR3 length equals 14 residues. In germline, CDR1 is LNHDA, CDR2 SQIVND (reference sequence). V lost 6 bases and J 9 bases, leaving 15 bases between the germline ends.

This clonotype was recorded once. This sequence joins TRBV5-1 and TRBJ2-7; D is possibly TRBD2 (6 bases). Germline CDR1 reads SGHRS; CDR2 reads YFSETQ. Trimming shortened V by 5 bases and J by 7 bases, and 16 bases separated the two germline ends. This CDR3 has 13 residues. In DNA, the CDR3 is TGCGCCAGCAGTCGAGGGTATAGCGGTGAGCAGTACTTC. As protein: CASSRGYSGEQYF.

V usage is TRBV2 and J usage is TRBJ1-2; no clear D gene. Trimming shortened V by 8 bases and J by 5 bases, and 6 bases separated the two germline ends. This CDR3 has 10 residues. The V gene's germline CDR1 is SNHLY and CDR2 FYNNEI. CDR3 coding DNA: TGTGCCAGCCGCGAATATGGCTACACCTTC. This gives the protein CASREYGYTF.

This rearrangement joins TRBV7-6 to TRBJ2-5, with D unclear. Germline CDR1 and CDR2: SGHVS and FNYEAQ. Between the trimmed V and J ends, which lost 5 bases and 2 bases, there was a span of 9 bases. This CDR3 is 13 amino acids long. The CDR3 reads CASSQSRQETQYF. CDR3 bases: TGTGCCAGCAGCCAATCTAGGCAAGAGACCCAGTACTTC.

This clonotype appeared many times. V and J are TRBV7-3 and TRBJ2-1; 7 bases match TRBD2. Germline CDR1 is SGHTA and CDR2 is FQGTGA. The V segment lost 4 bases and the J segment 3 bases; nucleotides outside the gene matches: 6. The CDR3 is made up of 15 amino acids. CDR3 nucleotides: TGTGCCAGCAGCTCGGGGTCTAGCGGCTACAATGAGCAGTTCTTC. It translates to CASSSGSSGYNEQFF.

This clonotype was recorded many times. This chain joins TRBV24-1 and TRBJ1-2; 7 nucleotides line up with TRBD1. The germline gives CDR1 KGHDR, CDR2 SFDVKD. V lost 4 bases and J lost 5; bases outside the gene matches: 6. CDR3 length equals 14 residues. In DNA form, the CDR3 reads TGTGCCACCAGTGACACGGGACAGTATTATGGCTACACCTTC. Amino acid sequence: CATSDTGQYYGYTF.

V is TRBV7-6 and J is TRBJ2-1; D is perhaps TRBD2 (6 bases). The CDR3 is 18 residues long. Germline values: CDR1 SGHVS, CDR2 FNYEAQ. V shed 5 bases and J shed 3 bases, with 23 bases lying between them. The CDR3 nucleotides are TGTGCCAGCAGCCCAATTGGGGGGACGGCGGGAAGCTACAATGAGCAGTTCTTC. Translation: CASSPIGGTAGSYNEQFF.

Many counts were recorded for this clonotype. The chain combines TRBV7-2 with TRBJ2-1; D uncertain. This CDR3 is 11 amino acids long. CDR1 is SGHTA and CDR2 is FQGNSA in the germline V gene. V lost 5 bases, J lost 8 bases, and 7 bases lay in between. In DNA, the CDR3 is TGTGCCAGCAGCCCCGGCGATGAGCAGTTCTTC. This encodes CASSPGDEQFF.

The rearrangement joins TRBV20-1 to TRBJ2-7, with no clear D. Germline CDR1 and CDR2: DFQATT and SNEGSKA (reference sequence). This CDR3 has 12 amino acids. V lost 3 bases to trimming and J lost 7 bases, with 13 bases between them. The CDR3 loop reads CSASPGTAEQYF. The CDR3 bases are TGCAGTGCTAGCCCCGGAACCGCTGAGCAGTACTTC.

The J gene is TRBJ2-5, the V gene TRBV7-2; perhaps D is TRBD1 or TRBD2 (5 bases each). The germline V and J ends were trimmed by 2 bases and 5 bases, with 12 bases remaining between them. Germline loops: CDR1 SGHTA, CDR2 FQGNSA. This CDR3 spans 14 amino acids. The CDR3 spells CASSLMWGKETQYF. In DNA, the CDR3 is TGTGCCAGCAGCTTAATGTGGGGGAAGGAGACCCAGTACTTC.

This clonotype was counted at least ten times. The chain is built from TRBV9 and TRBJ2-1, with TRBD2 as a possible D gene (6 bases). Germline CDR1 SGDLS, CDR2 YYNGEE. The CDR3 totals 17 residues. The V gene lost 4 bases and the J gene lost 7 bases, with 24 bases spanning the gap. The chain's CDR3 is CASSLSARGIWNNEQFF. In DNA form, the CDR3 reads TGTGCCAGCAGCCTATCAGCCCGCGGGATATGGAATAATGAGCAGTTCTTC.

There are many counts of this clonotype. The rearrangement joins TRBV6-5 to TRBJ1-2; D is uncertain. The germline V gene has CDR1 MNHEY and CDR2 SVGAGI. The length of the CDR3 is 12 residues. V lost 5 bases and J 3 bases, leaving 7 bases between the germline ends. The CDR3 sequence: CASSHGDYGYTF. The CDR3 DNA sequence: TGTGCCAGCAGTCACGGAGACTATGGCTACACCTTC.

The chain links TRBV2 to TRBJ2-7; TRBD2 matches at 11 bases. CDR3 size: 15 residues. In germline, CDR1 is SNHLY, CDR2 FYNNEI. V was clipped by 6 bases and J by 2 bases; unmatched bases: 6. The CDR3 bases are TGTGCCAGCAGGAACACGGGACTAGCGGCCTACGAGCAGTACTTC. It codes for CASRNTGLAAYEQYF.